This is a list of T cell receptor beta chains from one sample in a study of blood T cells in healthy people across ages. TCRdb ran MiXCR on the 5' RACE reads and lists one entry per CDR3 protein. The table shows approximately 770,000 distinct CDR3 sequences, with nearly 60% occurring only once. Material: blood. These receptors originate from a man aged 25-45 years in good health. The CDR3 runs from the conserved cysteine through the conserved F or W.

v_call	cdr3_length	j_call	cdr3_aa
TRBV7-9	11	TRBJ2-1	CASTPGYEQFF
TRBV10-1	13	TRBJ2-5	CASSEGAVETQYF
TRBV9	16	TRBJ2-1	CASRRSPGLSNNEQFF
TRBV4-1	15	TRBJ2-5	CASSQETSGKETQYF
TRBV3-1	14	TRBJ1-2	CASRLGGSGTGYTF
TRBV9	13	TRBJ1-2	CASSVVLGRGYTF
TRBV12-3/TRBV12-4	14	TRBJ1-5	CAGSSTGWSQPQHF
TRBV7-2	15	TRBJ1-2	CASSLGKPGAYGYTF
TRBV7-8	13	TRBJ2-4	CASSKAPFYIQYF
TRBV20-1	16	TRBJ2-7	CSADPVAGGLTYEQYF
TRBV6-1	17	TRBJ2-6	CASRAGTSYSGANVLTF
TRBV28	16	TRBJ2-1	CASSTRLAMTYNEQFF
TRBV4-3	14	.	CASSLGLATDEQYF
TRBV7-8	16	TRBJ2-2	CASSLGSGGVTGELFF
TRBV5-1	17	TRBJ2-7	CASSLGKVTGQSYEQYF
TRBV4-2	15	TRBJ2-5	CASSQDGGVGETQYF
TRBV6-4	18	TRBJ2-5	CASTTRCPGQAGEETQYF
TRBV4-2	15	TRBJ1-6	CAGSQVGLTNSPLHF
TRBV6-5	16	TRBJ1-2	CASSYQQTVGGYGYTF
TRBV7-2	15	TRBJ2-7	CASSSRLASSYEQYF
TRBV25-1	16	.	CASSDGGTGTKYEQYF
TRBV29-1	14	TRBJ2-5	CSVAKTGSRETQYF
TRBV30	15	TRBJ2-2	CASHPDRGIPGELFF
TRBV7-2	14	TRBJ2-1	CASSHGTEYNEQFF
TRBV14	13	TRBJ1-1	CASSQQIGTEAFF
TRBV4-3	14	TRBJ2-5	CASSPIAVQETQYF
TRBV7-9	12	TRBJ1-2	CASSFGGVTYTF
TRBV6-5	12	TRBJ2-2	CASSIRDGELFF
TRBV2	15	TRBJ1-6	CASSEDRNANSPLHF
TRBV5-1	14	TRBJ2-5	CASRQTEPEETQYF
TRBV10-3	12	TRBJ2-3	CAIASATDTQYF
TRBV3-1	16	TRBJ2-1	CASSQGGSRRSDEQFF
TRBV10-3	12	TRBJ1-2	CAIKGLDYGYTF
TRBV20-1	14	TRBJ2-1	CSASARGEYNEQFF
TRBV6-6	17	TRBJ2-1	CASSSLSGGRTYNEQFF
TRBV10-3	17	TRBJ2-5	CAIRPSSRLDTQETQYF
TRBV28	13	TRBJ1-1	CASSFPNQHEAFF
TRBV7-2	13	TRBJ1-2	CASSLVGPEGYTF
TRBV20-1	18	TRBJ2-5	CSASKGVPSVPSGTLQYF
TRBV7-2	15	TRBJ2-7	CASSLAVGRDYEQYF
TRBV7-2	13	TRBJ1-1	CASGRGVYTEAFF
TRBV3-1	16	TRBJ1-2	CASSRDTGAANYGYTF
TRBV20-1	14	TRBJ2-3	CSARPDAGTDTQYF
TRBV4-3	14	TRBJ1-4	CASSQETHNEKLFF
TRBV7-2	11	TRBJ1-2	CASQDAGGYTF
TRBV6-6	15	TRBJ2-7	CASSYSGGTTYEQYF
TRBV9	15	TRBJ1-6	CASSVGGDGNSPLHF
TRBV6-5	16	TRBJ2-3	CASSYRQGSSTDTQYF
TRBV20-1	13	TRBJ2-5	CSASGVGQETQYF
TRBV4-2	16	.	CASSQEKGQGVYEQYF
TRBV4-2	17	TRBJ2-7	CASSSDLFVTADYEQYF
TRBV4-2	14	TRBJ2-4	CASSQDPGGGIQYF
TRBV29-1	13	TRBJ2-5	CSVNTGGQETQYF
TRBV14	16	.	CASSQERGALPETQYF